This T cell receptor beta chain stems from a study of blood T cell repertoires in COVID-19. About the research overall: Collection of acute and convalescent COVID-19 samples took place in the United States, Italy and Spain.

Per the study methods: Amplifying reference gene primers gave estimates of nucleated cell counts. Only in-frame clones appear in the TCRdb table, and some are missing; sequencing was by immunoSEQ multiplex PCR. The D gene and trimming were derived from the DNA, and the V and J assignments and clone size from that table. The sample lists under 550,000 clones; approximately 90% were seen once. Followed over time, Seattle patients had been enrolled while infection was active. This CDR3 is 12 amino acids long. CDR1 and CDR2 (germline): SGHKS, YYEKEE (reference sequence). Trimming stripped 3 bases from V and 5 bases from J, with 9 bases between.

Specimen: peripheral blood. This chain uses TRBV5-5 with TRBJ2-7, with TRBD2 as a possible D gene (6 bases). This clonotype originated in a man aged 18 to 30 with COVID-19, enrolled during active disease. Written as DNA, the CDR3 is TGTGCCAGCAGCTGGGGGGTTGACGAGCAGTACTTC. It codes for CASSWGVDEQYF.